This TCR beta chain was identified during a study of cytomegalovirus exposure and HLA in healthy donors (dated by TCRdb to 2015 to 2018). About the study as a whole: In an earlier analysis of some 550 of the donors, 276 Gb of sequence data and 117 million unique TCR beta sequences from 150 million to 200 million T cells were reported. Around 300 gigabases of sequencing data and approximately 85 million unique TCR sequences were included in an early release covering roughly 600 HLA-typed donors. Among the approximately 400 genotyped donors, about 83% belonged to the genetic ancestry cluster associated with self-reported Caucasian donors. The study aimed to test whether signatures of past pathogen exposure could be identified by cataloging public T cell receptors. The T cell repertoires of under 750 subjects were profiled by immunosequencing and related to cytomegalovirus serostatus. In addition to the first cohort of approximately 670 subjects, a separate validation cohort of around 110 different subjects was used. To predict cytomegalovirus infection status, the study brought together high-throughput TCR immunosequencing, statistical association of individual TCRs with disease status, and machine learning. A later analysis re-analyzed previously published TCR beta repertoires from hundreds of donors and added high-resolution HLA genotyping to study TCR occurrence patterns. The later analysis used no new phenotypic data to find candidate immune exposures, relying instead on TCR beta sequences and their occurrence across donors. An earlier analysis of around 580 of the donors used high-throughput TCR beta sequencing to judge whether each TCR beta V gene segment behaved as functional or pseudogenic. Donor age, sex, ethnicity and CMV serostatus were collected together with the repertoire data. Genome-wide SNP genotypes for about 55% of the roughly 670 donors were used in a later genetic analysis, which treated that subset as a discovery cohort. All discovery cohort repertoires had been generated using a single sequencing platform. Class I and class II HLA loci were covered by the typing at four-digit resolution. Typing coverage varied by locus: roughly 620-630 donors for A, B, C, DRB1 and DQB1; some 520 for DQA1; more than 600 for DPA1; around 490 for DPB1. A handful of DR-DQ haplotypes were handled as single units for association and clustering because linkage in the cohort was strong. On average, roughly 250,000 unique TCR beta nucleotide sequences were sequenced per donor among a few hundred genotyped donors of the cohort, with 15% to 20% of those sequences being non-productive.

The count of this clone is one. The clone's antigen remains unknown. No per-base quality is available; no much larger clone lies one base away. General study outcomes and caveats: For the cohort, immune exposure information was limited to CMV serostatus. A later genetic analysis reported fewer N-insertions in productive TCRs among donors in an Asian-associated ancestry cluster than the approximately 700-donor mean. In this cohort, only TCR beta chains were sequenced, and detectable features were limited by the absence of alpha or paired-chain data. According to a later analysis, parvovirus B19, influenza, CMV and Epstein-Barr virus appeared linked to several top co-occurrence clusters. A group of highly shared sequence variants was considered likely to be a technical artifact of the sequencing pipeline. Strong co-occurrence of HLA alleles, especially DR and DQ, made assigning TCR associations to individual alleles difficult. The presence/absence analyses assumed that sequencing depth was roughly uniform across donors, and that assumption may not be true. The earlier analysis of approximately 560 of the donors excluded some 15 rarely observed V segments, including chromosome 9 orphons, because counts were too low. At a false discovery rate of 0.05, a later analysis linked 15,000 to 20,000 TCR beta sequences to specific HLA alleles. A later genetic analysis associated a missense DCLRE1C variant with V-gene and J-gene trimming of TCR beta chains, and an independent cohort replicated the association. A further reported finding was that TCR beta sequences accurately predicted the HLA-A and HLA-B alleles for most subjects in the first cohort. Three of the identified cytomegalovirus-associated TCR beta chains were confirmed in vitro to be specific for cytomegalovirus antigens. Because HLA typing was missing for some donors at each locus, association tests included only the typed subset. Correlated functional status among segregating V segments might be attributable to linkage disequilibrium, but an unknown experimental factor could not be ruled out. In the study, around 160 TCR beta chains were listed as associated with cytomegalovirus. Because the 87-base-pair reads could not distinguish some IMGT-functional V segments, including TRBV6-2 and TRBV6-3, those segments were excluded. Most TCR sequences were seen in very few donors, while some public TCRs were found in many individuals. The classifier was reported to diagnose cytomegalovirus status with high specificity and sensitivity in both the original and validation cohorts. In a later analysis, most CMV-associated TCR beta chains were found to appear HLA-restricted, with HLA associations seemingly driven largely by CMV exposure. In a later analysis, the rate of TCR association differed among HLA loci, with DRB1 alleles having the most associated TCRs and HLA-C alleles having the fewest. In an earlier analysis of about 550 of the donors, most TCR beta V segments were observed in productive rearrangements about 90% or about 30% of the time, broadly matching IMGT annotations. The authors suggested that the approach could potentially be generalized to other disease states and immunological phenotypes. A later analysis found that HLA-associated TCR beta chains were more clonally expanded and had lower generation probabilities than equally common non-associated chains.

Inclusive of the bounding cysteine and phenylalanine, the CDR3 is 15 residues long. Only CDR3 DNA remains: 45 bases, in frame from the first base. Via the germline V gene (reference sequence), CDR1 is LNHDA and CDR2 SQIVND. V is trimmed back by 6 bases and J by 4 bases, and the junction contains 8 bases that no gene match accounts for. Libraries were prepared through the immunoSEQ multiplex PCR assay. A mixture of 60 forward primers for TCR Vbeta segments and 13 reverse primers for TCR Jbeta segments was used in the multiplex PCR. Amplification of the CDR3 region of rearranged TCR beta genes was performed with a multiplex PCR assay on genomic DNA. The amplified TCR beta libraries were sequenced on the Illumina HiSeq System as 87-base-pair reads. In the authors' own workflow: A later analysis counted some 74 million unique TCR beta chains across the 666 repertoires, and some 11 million of these chains were shared by at least two donors. A nearest-neighbor algorithm error-corrected the raw reads and collapsed the reads into unique sequences, merging closely related sequences to remove PCR and sequencing errors. V, D and J gene segments were assigned by aligning CDR3 sequences to IMGT reference sequences. For a sequence to be retained, a match of at least six nucleotides was required to both a V gene segment and a J gene segment. A rearrangement was called productive if the CDR3 had no stop codons and remained in frame with V and J, and every other rearrangement was called non-productive. CDR3 was defined according to IMGT convention as the region running from the second conserved V-encoded cysteine to the conserved J-encoded phenylalanine. In an earlier analysis of 587 of the donors, sequences lacking an unambiguous match to a single V gene segment were excluded. In an earlier analysis of about 590 of the donors, a V segment was called functional when productive rearrangements were above 56.7%, and segregating when the standard deviation between donors exceeded 5%. A statistical classification framework was built to diagnose cytomegalovirus status from the catalog of TCR beta chain sequences. A later analysis assigned V and J genes by comparing TCR nucleotide sequences with IMGT/GENE-DB human TR gene sequences. In a later analysis, CDR3 sequences and most-parsimonious VDJ recombination scenarios were assigned using the TCRdist pipeline. In a later analysis, every TCR beta chain was defined by the combination of its CDR3 amino acid sequence and its V-gene family, and reads without a unique V-gene family were dropped. To address suspected cross-contamination and a sequencing artifact, a later analysis removed around 600 highly shared, low-generation-probability nucleotide sequences. In a later analysis, a clonal expansion index was calculated for each public chain from normalized within-repertoire ranks of inferred template counts. Generation probabilities in a later analysis came from a VDJ recombination model fitted to out-of-frame rearrangements, and those results were checked against IGoR. In a later analysis, TCR-TCR, TCR-HLA and TCR-CMV co-occurrence was scored with hypergeometric tests, and a repertoire-size bias correction was applied to TCR pairs. In a later analysis, false discovery rates were estimated by permuting HLA or CMV assignments 20 times. In a later analysis, co-occurring TCRs were grouped using DBSCAN, with TCRdist sequence similarity added in when clustering inside HLA-allele-positive subsets. For co-occurrence clustering, repertoires with fewer than 30,000 or more than 120,000 public chains were excluded, along with roughly five repertoires with anomalous nucleotide sharing. TCRdb mirrors the immuneACCESS table, restricted to in-frame sequences. Some clones are absent from its copies; in checked studies, under half trace to an unresolved V gene, and the reason for the others is unknown. D and trimming were read from the DNA, whereas the V and J calls and clone size are those reported in that table. The sample table contains some 150,000 clones; only one count was recorded for less than 80% of them. About 2% of the sample is taken by the ten largest.

The cohort consisted of 666 healthy bone marrow donors. Cohort members were all nominally healthy when sampled, although unrecorded immune exposures were likely present. The donor was CMV seronegative and belonged to the group of 352 seronegative cohort members. A peripheral blood sample was provided by each donor, and peripheral blood mononuclear cells were used for TCR beta sequencing. The Qiagen DNeasy Blood Extraction Kit was used to extract genomic DNA from the blood cell samples. Sample: PBMCs. The sequence links TRBV19 to TRBJ2-2, with 7 junctional bases fitting TRBD1. This clonotype was obtained from a man in his forties or fifties in good health and CMV-seronegative. The CDR3 reads CASSDRERGTGELFF. The DNA is as follows: TGTGCCAGTAGCGACAGGGAAAGAGGCACCGGGGAGCTGTTTTTT.